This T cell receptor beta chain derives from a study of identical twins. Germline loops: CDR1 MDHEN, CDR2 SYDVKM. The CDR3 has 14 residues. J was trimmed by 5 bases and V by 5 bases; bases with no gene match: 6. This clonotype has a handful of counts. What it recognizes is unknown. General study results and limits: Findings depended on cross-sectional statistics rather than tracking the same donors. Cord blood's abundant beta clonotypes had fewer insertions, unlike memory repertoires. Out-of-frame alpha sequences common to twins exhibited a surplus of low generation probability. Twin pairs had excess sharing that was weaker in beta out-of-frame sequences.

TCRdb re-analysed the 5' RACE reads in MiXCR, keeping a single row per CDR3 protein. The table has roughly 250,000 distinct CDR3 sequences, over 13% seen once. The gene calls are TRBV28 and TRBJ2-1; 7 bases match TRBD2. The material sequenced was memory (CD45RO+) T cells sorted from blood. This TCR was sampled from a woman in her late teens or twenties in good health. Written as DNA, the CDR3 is TGTGCCAGCAGTCCAGCGGGACCCGACAATGAGCAGTTCTTC. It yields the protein CASSPAGPDNEQFF.